This T cell receptor beta chain comes out of a study of blood T cell repertoires in COVID-19 (TCRdb year 2020). Describing the broader study: Samples covering the acute and convalescent phases of COVID-19 were provided by collaborators in the United States, Italy and Spain. The prospective study material was composed of cDNA or gDNA derived from T cells, B-cell-depleted T cells, or PBMCs. The dataset comprised deeply sampled blood TCRbeta repertoires from subjects exposed to, actively infected with, or recovered from COVID-19. The repertoires were released in a freely available public database intended as a resource for research on the immune response to SARS-CoV-2. The samples were drawn from two sources: the first 160 participants of the ongoing ImmuneRACE study, and 950 to 1,500 subjects contributed by 6 global collaborators. Nearly every sample came with metadata listing a de-identified subject ID, COVID-19 status, age in years and sex. Where available, HLA class I and class II types were obtained from metadata supplied by the sample provider rather than from assay-based typing.

With respect to this clone: The target of this receptor is not known. No clone much larger than this one lies a single base away; base qualities are absent.

TCRbeta CDR3 regions were amplified from genomic DNA using the immunoSEQ Assay, a bias-controlled multiplex PCR. Processing in the source paper ran as follows. Within the assay, amplification of reference gene primers was used to estimate how many nucleated cells each sample contained. To quantify the absolute abundance of each unique TCRbeta CDR3 rearrangement, sequence reads were collapsed and filtered. For each sample, productive Simpson clonality was calculated by taking the square root of Simpson's diversity index across productive rearrangements. TCRdb took this table from immuneACCESS and kept in-frame rearrangements with V and J called. Such tables lack part of the clones; where checked against another copy, unresolved V genes explain under half of the gap, and the rest is unexplained. That table furnishes V, J and clone size, whereas the DNA furnished D and trimming. The sample includes roughly 200,000 clones, with more than 60% observed a single time. The ten top clones hold roughly 12% of the sample.

Reading the germline V gene (reference sequence) gives CDR1 DFQATT and CDR2 SNEGSKA. Counted from cysteine to phenylalanine, this CDR3 has 13 amino acids. The read is trimmed to its CDR3 DNA, 39 bases read in frame from base 1. V ends up 3 bases short and J 8 bases short, with an unmatched junction base count of 4. Another Seattle source contributed samples from volunteer blood donors who had recovered from COVID-19. The collaborating institutions used their own protocols to collect whole blood in K2EDTA tubes. For TCRbeta analysis, collaborator samples were shipped as frozen whole blood, as isolated PBMCs, or as DNA extracted from either sample type. Results the study describes overall, beyond this receptor: How much clinical and demographic metadata was included differed by source and by participant, and the metadata was provided uncurated.

The receptor's source is a man in his fifties or sixties who had recovered from COVID-19. Sequenced sample: peripheral blood. The rearrangement combines TRBV20-1 with TRBJ1-6; the junction holds 7 bases that match TRBD1. The nucleotide sequence reads as follows: TGCAGTGCTAGTCACAGGGGTGATTCACCCCTCCACTTT. This yields the protein CSASHRGDSPLHF.